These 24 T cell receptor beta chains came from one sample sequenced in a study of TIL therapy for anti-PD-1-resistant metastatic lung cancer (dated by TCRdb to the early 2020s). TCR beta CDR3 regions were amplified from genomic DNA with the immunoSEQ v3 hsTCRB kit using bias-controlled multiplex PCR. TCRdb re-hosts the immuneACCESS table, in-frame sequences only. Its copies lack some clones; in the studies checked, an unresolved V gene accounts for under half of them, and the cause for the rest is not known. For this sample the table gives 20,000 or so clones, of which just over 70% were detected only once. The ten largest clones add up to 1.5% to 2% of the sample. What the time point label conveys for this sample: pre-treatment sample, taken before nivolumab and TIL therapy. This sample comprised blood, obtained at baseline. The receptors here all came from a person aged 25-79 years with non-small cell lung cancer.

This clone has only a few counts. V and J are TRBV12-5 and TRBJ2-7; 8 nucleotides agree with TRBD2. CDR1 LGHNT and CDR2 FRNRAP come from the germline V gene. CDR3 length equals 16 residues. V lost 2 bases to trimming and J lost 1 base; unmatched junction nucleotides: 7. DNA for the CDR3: TGTGCTAGTGGTTTGAGACTAGCGCACTCTTCCTACGAGCAGTACTTC. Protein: CASGLRLAHSSYEQYF.

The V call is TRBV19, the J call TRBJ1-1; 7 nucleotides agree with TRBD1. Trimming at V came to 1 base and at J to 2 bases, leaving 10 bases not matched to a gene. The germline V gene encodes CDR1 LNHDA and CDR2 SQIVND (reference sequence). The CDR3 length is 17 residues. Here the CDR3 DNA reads TGTGCCAGTAGTATAGGAAGGGGGCGCAAATTTAACACTGAAGCTTTCTTT. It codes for CASSIGRGRKFNTEAFF.

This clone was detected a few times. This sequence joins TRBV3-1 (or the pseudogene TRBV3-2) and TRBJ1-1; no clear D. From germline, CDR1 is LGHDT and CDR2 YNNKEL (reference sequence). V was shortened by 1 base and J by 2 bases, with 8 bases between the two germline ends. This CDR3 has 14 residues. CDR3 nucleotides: TGTGCCAGCAGCCAAGGTCGCCCTAACACTGAAGCTTTCTTT. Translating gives CASSQGRPNTEAFF.

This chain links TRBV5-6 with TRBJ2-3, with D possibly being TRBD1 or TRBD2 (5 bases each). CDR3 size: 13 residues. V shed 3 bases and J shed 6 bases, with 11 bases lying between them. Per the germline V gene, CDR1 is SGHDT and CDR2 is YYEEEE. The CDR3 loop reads CASSWAGTDTQYF. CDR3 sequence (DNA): TGTGCCAGCAGCTGGGCCGGGACGGATACGCAGTATTTT. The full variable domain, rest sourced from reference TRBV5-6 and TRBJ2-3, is DAGVTQSPTHLIKTRGQQVTLRCSPKSGHDTVSWYQQALGQGPQFIFQYYEEEERQRGNFPDRFSGHQFPNYSSELNVNALLLGDSALYLCASSWAGTDTQYFGPGTRLTVL.

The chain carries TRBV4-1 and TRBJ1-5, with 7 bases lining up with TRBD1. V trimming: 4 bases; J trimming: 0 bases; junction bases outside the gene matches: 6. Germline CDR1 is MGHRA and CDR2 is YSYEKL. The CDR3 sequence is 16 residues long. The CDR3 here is CASSLQGTYSNQPQHF. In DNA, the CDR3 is TGCGCCAGCAGCCTACAGGGGACCTATAGCAATCAGCCCCAGCATTTT.

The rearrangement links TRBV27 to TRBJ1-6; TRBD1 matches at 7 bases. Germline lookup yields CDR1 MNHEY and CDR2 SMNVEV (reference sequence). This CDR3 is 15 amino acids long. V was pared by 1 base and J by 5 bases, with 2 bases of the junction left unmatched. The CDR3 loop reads CASSLYRGNNSPLHF. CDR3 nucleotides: TGTGCCAGCAGTTTATACAGGGGTAATAATTCACCCCTCCACTTT.

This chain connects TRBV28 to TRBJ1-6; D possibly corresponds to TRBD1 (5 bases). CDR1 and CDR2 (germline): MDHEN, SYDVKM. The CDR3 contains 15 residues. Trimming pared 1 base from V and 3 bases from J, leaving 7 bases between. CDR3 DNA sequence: TGTGCCAGCAGTTTATCAGGGTACTATAATTCACCCCTCCACTTT. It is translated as CASSLSGYYNSPLHF.

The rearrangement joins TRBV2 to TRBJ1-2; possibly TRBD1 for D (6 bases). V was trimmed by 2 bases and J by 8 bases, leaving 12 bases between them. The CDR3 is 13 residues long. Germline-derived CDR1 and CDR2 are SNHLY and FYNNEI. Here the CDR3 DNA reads TGTGCCAGCAGTGAATCGGGGACATTAGGCTACACCTTC. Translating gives CASSESGTLGYTF.

The CDR3 region is CASSPDRENGQPQHF. The CDR3 nucleotides are TGTGCCAGCAGTCCGGACAGGGAGAACGGACAGCCCCAGCATTTT. The chain is built from TRBV2 and TRBJ1-5; 8 bases map to TRBD1. The CDR3 sequence is 15 residues long. From germline, CDR1 is SNHLY and CDR2 FYNNEI. After removal of 5 bases from V and 7 bases from J, the junction contained 10 bases not matched to a gene.

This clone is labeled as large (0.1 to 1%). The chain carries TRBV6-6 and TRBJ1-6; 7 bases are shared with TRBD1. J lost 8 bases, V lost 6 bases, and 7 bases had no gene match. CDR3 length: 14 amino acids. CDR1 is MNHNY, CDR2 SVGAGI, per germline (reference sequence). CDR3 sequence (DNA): TGTGCCAGCAGGTACAGGGGATCGGATTCACCCCTCCACTTT. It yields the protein CASRYRGSDSPLHF.

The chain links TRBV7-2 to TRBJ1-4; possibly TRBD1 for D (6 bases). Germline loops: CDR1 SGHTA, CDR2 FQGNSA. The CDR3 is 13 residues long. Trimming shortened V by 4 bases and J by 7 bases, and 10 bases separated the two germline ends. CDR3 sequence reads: CASSSGGGEKLFF. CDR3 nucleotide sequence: TGTGCCAGCAGCTCCGGAGGGGGTGAAAAACTGTTTTTT.

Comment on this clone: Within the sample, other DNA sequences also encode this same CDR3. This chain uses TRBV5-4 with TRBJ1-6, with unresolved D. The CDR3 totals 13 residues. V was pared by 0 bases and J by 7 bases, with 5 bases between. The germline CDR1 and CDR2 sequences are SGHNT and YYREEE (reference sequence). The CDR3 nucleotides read TGTGCCAGCAGCTTGGTACCCAATTCACCCCTCCACTTT. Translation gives CASSLVPNSPLHF.

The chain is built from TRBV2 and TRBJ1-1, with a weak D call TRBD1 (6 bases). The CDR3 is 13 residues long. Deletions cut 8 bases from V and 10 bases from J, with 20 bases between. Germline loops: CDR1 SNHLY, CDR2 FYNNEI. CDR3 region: CASRGGDYQGAFF. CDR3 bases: TGTGCCAGCCGGGGGGGCGACTATCAAGGAGCTTTCTTT.

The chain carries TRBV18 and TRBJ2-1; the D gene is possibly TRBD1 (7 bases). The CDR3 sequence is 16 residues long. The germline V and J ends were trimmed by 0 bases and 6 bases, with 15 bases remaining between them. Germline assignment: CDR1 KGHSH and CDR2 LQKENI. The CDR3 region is CASSPPGQGGSNEQFF. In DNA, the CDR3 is TGTGCCAGCTCACCACCGGGGCAGGGGGGAAGCAATGAGCAGTTCTTC.

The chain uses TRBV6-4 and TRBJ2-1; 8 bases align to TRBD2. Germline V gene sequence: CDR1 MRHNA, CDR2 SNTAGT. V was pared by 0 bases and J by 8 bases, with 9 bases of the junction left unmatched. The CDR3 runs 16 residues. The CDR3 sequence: CASSDSIGLAIYEQFF. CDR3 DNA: TGTGCCAGCAGTGACTCGATAGGACTAGCCATTTATGAGCAGTTCTTC.

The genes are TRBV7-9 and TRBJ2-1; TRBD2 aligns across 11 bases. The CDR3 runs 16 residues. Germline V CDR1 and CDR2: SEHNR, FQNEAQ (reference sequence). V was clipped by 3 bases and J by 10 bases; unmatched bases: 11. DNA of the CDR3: TGTGCCAGCAGCTTTGGGGGTAGCGGGGGGGCGTGGGAGCAGTTCTTC. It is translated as CASSFGGSGGAWEQFF.

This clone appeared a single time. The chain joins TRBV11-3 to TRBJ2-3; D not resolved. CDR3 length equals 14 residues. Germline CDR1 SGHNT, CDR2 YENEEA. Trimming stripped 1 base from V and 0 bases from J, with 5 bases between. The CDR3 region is CASSLGPSTDTQYF. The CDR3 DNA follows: TGTGCCAGCAGCTTAGGCCCGAGCACAGATACGCAGTATTTT.

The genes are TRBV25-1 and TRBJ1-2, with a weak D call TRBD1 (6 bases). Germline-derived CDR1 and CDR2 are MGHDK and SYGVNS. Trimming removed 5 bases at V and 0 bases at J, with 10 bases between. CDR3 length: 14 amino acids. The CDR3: CASSPTGTNYGYTF. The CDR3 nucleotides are TGTGCCAGCAGTCCAACAGGGACTAACTATGGCTACACCTTC.

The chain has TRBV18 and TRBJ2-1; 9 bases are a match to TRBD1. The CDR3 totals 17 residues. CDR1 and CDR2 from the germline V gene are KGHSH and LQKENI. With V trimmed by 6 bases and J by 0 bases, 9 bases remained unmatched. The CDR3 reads CASSLIGQGPSYNEQFF. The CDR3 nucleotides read TGTGCCAGCTCTCTTATTGGACAGGGGCCCTCCTACAATGAGCAGTTCTTC.

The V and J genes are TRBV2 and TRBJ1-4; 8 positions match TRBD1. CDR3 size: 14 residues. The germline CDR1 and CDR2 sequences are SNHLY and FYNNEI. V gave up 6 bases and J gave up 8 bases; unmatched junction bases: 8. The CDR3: CASSRQGRREKLFF. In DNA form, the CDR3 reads TGTGCCAGCAGCCGACAGGGGCGACGGGAAAAACTGTTTTTT.

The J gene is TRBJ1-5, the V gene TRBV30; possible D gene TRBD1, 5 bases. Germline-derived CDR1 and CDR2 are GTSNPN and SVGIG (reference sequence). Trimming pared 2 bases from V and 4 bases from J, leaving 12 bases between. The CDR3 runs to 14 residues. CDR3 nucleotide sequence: TGTGCCTGGAGTTTAGGGGCGGGGAATCAGCCCCAGCATTTT. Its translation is CAWSLGAGNQPQHF. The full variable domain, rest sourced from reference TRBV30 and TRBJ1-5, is SQTIHQWPATLVQPVGSPLSLECTVEGTSNPNLYWYRQAAGRGLQLLFYSVGIGQISSEVPQNLSASRPQDRQFILSSKKLLLSDSGFYLCAWSLGAGNQPQHFGDGTRLSIL.

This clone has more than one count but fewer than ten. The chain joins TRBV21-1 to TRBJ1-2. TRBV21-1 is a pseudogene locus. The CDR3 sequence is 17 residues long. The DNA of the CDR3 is TGTGCCAGCAGCAAAGGAGGCTCGCAGGGGACTTACTATGGCTACACCTTC. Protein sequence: CASSKGGSQGTYYGYTF.

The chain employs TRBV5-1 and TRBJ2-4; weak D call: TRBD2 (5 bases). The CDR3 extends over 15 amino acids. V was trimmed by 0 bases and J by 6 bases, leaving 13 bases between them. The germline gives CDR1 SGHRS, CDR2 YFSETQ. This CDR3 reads CASSLAAGGRNIQYF. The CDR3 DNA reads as TGCGCCAGCAGCTTGGCTGCAGGTGGGAGAAACATTCAGTACTTC.

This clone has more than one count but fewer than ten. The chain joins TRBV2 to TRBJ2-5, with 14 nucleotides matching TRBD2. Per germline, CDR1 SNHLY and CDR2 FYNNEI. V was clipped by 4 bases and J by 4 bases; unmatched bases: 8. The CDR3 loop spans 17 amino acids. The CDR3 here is CASSGITGTSGRETQYF. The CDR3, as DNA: TGTGCCAGCAGTGGAATTACCGGGACTAGCGGGAGAGAGACCCAGTACTTC.